The sequence of this T cell receptor (beta chain) was determined in a study of cytomegalovirus exposure and HLA in healthy donors. Overall study findings and caveats: A link between a missense DCLRE1C variant and TCR beta V- and J-gene trimming emerged from a later analysis.

Both 60 Vbeta primers and 13 Jbeta primers went into the PCR. Authors' methods: Among the unique TCR beta chains that a later analysis counted, around 72 million in all, roughly 9.9 million were shared. Using immunoSEQ multiplex PCR, the repertoire was profiled, and TCRdb retains in-frame clones only, with some absent. V and J calls and clone size are as listed in that table; D and trimming were resolved from the DNA. The sample contains about 120,000 clones, about four fifths of which appear only once. There are a few counts of this clone. Its specificity is unknown. Each donor was nominally healthy when sampled (though unrecorded immune exposures were likely). The germline gives CDR1 SNHLY, CDR2 FYNNEI. The CDR3 has 13 amino acids. Trimming cost V 7 bases and J 1 base; bases outside gene matches: 4.

The receptor was derived from a female donor in good health and CMV-seropositive. The specimen was PBMCs. The V call is TRBV2, the J call TRBJ2-7, with 7 bases lining up with TRBD1. CDR3 loop: CASIGTESYEQYF. Here the CDR3 DNA reads TGTGCCAGCATTGGGACAGAATCCTACGAGCAGTACTTC.